What follows are 20 T cell receptor beta chains derived from one specimen sequenced in a study of radiotherapy plus CTLA-4 blockade in lung cancer. Data came from immunoSEQ multiplex PCR; TCRdb stores just in-frame clones and leaves some out. Found here are tens of thousands of clones, roughly three quarters of them singletons; the top ten hold 11%. The source material was peripheral blood, sampled from a patient treated with radiotherapy plus ipilimumab. These receptors were obtained from a human donor with non-small cell lung cancer who had stable disease on radiotherapy plus ipilimumab.

The genes are TRBV19 and TRBJ2-3; D unclear. The CDR3 loop spans 14 amino acids. V dropped 6 bases and J dropped 4 bases, with 14 bases sitting between them. Per the germline V gene, CDR1 is LNHDA and CDR2 is SQIVND (reference sequence). The CDR3 sequence is CASRERVVSDTQYF. CDR3 nucleotide sequence: TGTGCCAGTAGAGAAAGGGTTGTTTCAGATACGCAGTATTTT.

The sample holds a few counts of this clone. The V call is TRBV5-5, the J call TRBJ1-5; D is uncertain. From germline, CDR1 is SGHKS and CDR2 YYEKEE (reference sequence). The CDR3 has 14 amino acids. Trimming stripped 2 bases from V and 4 bases from J, with 10 bases between. This CDR3 is CASSLGRGNQPQHF. In DNA, the CDR3 is TGTGCCAGCAGCTTAGGACGAGGGAATCAGCCCCAGCATTTT.

The chain links TRBV5-8 to TRBJ2-2; D is ambiguous. The length of the CDR3 is 15 residues. Germline V gene lookup returns CDR1 SGHTS and CDR2 YDEGEE. Trimming stripped 1 base from V and 2 bases from J, with 9 bases between. The CDR3 here is CASSLSVRNTGELFF. The DNA for the CDR3 is TGTGCCAGCAGCTTGTCTGTCAGAAACACCGGGGAGCTGTTTTTT.

This chain joins TRBV7-8 and TRBJ1-3; D gene ambiguous. This CDR3 has 14 residues. With 5 bases removed from V and 2 bases from J, the gap between germline ends came to 10 bases. Germline CDR1 SGHVS, CDR2 FQNEAQ. CDR3 nucleotide sequence: TGTGCCAGCAGCCCCATTAGGACTGGAAACACCATATATTTT. This sequence encodes CASSPIRTGNTIYF.

This clone has only one observation. This chain links TRBV6-1 with TRBJ2-7; D perhaps matches TRBD1 (6 bases). Germline V lookup: CDR1 MNHNS, CDR2 SASEGT. The CDR3 sequence is 16 residues long. V was pared by 3 bases and J by 0 bases, with 15 bases between. As DNA, the CDR3 is TGTGCCAGCAGTGATCCGACAGGTACCCTCTCCTACGAGCAGTACGTC. Its translation is CASSDPTGTLSYEQYV.

A few counts support this clone. The chain recombines TRBV28 with TRBJ2-5; a weak D match, TRBD2 (5 bases). This CDR3 contains 11 residues. With 10 bases removed from V and 5 bases from J, the gap between germline ends came to 11 bases. CDR1 is MDHEN, CDR2 SYDVKM, per germline. The CDR3 region is CATGVGETQYF. The CDR3 region has the DNA TGTGCCACCGGGGTAGGTGAGACCCAGTACTTC. Together with reference TRBV28 and TRBJ2-5, the CDR3 gives the full variable domain: DVKVTQSSRYLVKRTGEKVFLECVQDMDHENMFWYRQDPGLGLRLIYFSYDVKMKEKGDIPEGYSVSREKKERFSLILESASTNQTSMYLCATGVGETQYFGPGTRLLVL.

V gene TRBV6-5 combines with J gene TRBJ1-2, with D maybe TRBD1 (5 bases). The V end lost 4 bases, the J end lost 2 bases, and 11 bases lay between the germline ends. This CDR3 spans 14 amino acids. Germline CDR1 is MNHEY and CDR2 is SVGAGI. CDR3 sequence: CASSSQGPNYGYTF. In DNA, the CDR3 is TGTGCCAGCAGTTCCCAGGGCCCCAACTATGGCTACACCTTC.

This chain uses TRBV27 with TRBJ1-2; 11 nucleotides line up with TRBD1. This CDR3 is built from 17 residues. CDR1 and CDR2 from the germline V gene are MNHEY and SMNVEV (reference sequence). The V and J ends lost 0 bases and 7 bases, in that order; junction bases with no gene match: 10. The CDR3 here is CASSLSSPDRGRLGYTF. CDR3 nucleotides: TGTGCCAGCAGTTTATCCAGCCCGGACAGGGGGCGACTTGGCTACACCTTC.

The chain recombines TRBV7-9 with TRBJ2-3; the match to TRBD1 covers 7 bases. In germline, CDR1 is SEHNR, CDR2 FQNEAQ (reference sequence). The CDR3 covers 17 residues. V lost 8 bases and J lost 1; bases outside the gene matches: 15. CDR3 in DNA: TGTGCCAGCGATGGACAGGAAAAAGGAGCGGGCACAGATACGCAGTATTTT. Translating it yields CASDGQEKGAGTDTQYF.

The V and J genes are TRBV19 and TRBJ2-7, with 9 bases aligning to TRBD1. V lost 4 bases to trimming and J lost 1 base; unmatched junction nucleotides: 5. The length of the CDR3 is 15 residues. Germline-derived CDR1 and CDR2 are LNHDA and SQIVND (reference sequence). The CDR3 coding sequence is TGTGCCAGTAGTAACCGGGACAGGGCATCCTACGAGCAGTACTTC. Translation gives CASSNRDRASYEQYF.

This chain connects TRBV11-3 to TRBJ2-5, with 8 bases fitting TRBD1. The germline gives CDR1 SGHNT, CDR2 YENEEA. The CDR3 is 16 amino acids. V trimming: 5 bases; J trimming: 4 bases; junction bases outside the gene matches: 12. The CDR3, as DNA: TGTGCCAGCAGCCCCCCTACCGGACAGGGAAGAGAGACCCAGTACTTC. It translates to CASSPPTGQGRETQYF.

The V gene is TRBV28, the J gene TRBJ1-5; the D is unclear. Germline-derived CDR1 and CDR2 are MDHEN and SYDVKM. Deletions cut 2 bases from V and 1 base from J, with 9 bases between. This CDR3 comprises 15 residues. The CDR3 coding sequence is TGTGCCAGCAGTTTACCGGGTGCGAGCAATCAGCCCCAGCATTTT. This sequence encodes CASSLPGASNQPQHF.

Remarks on this clone: Other DNA sequences within the sample encode an identical CDR3. V gene TRBV19 combines with J gene TRBJ2-5; tentative D call: TRBD1 (5 bases). This CDR3 contains 16 residues. V dropped 5 bases and J dropped 1 base, with 17 bases sitting between them. Looked up from germline, CDR1 is LNHDA and CDR2 is SQIVND (reference sequence). As DNA, the CDR3 is TGTGCCAGTAGTTTAAGGGGTGGGCAGCTCCAAGAGACCCAGTACTTC. Translation gives CASSLRGGQLQETQYF.

J is TRBJ1-2 and V is TRBV19, with D perhaps matching TRBD1 (6 bases). This CDR3 comprises 16 residues. The V and J ends lost 9 bases and 0 bases respectively, with 20 bases between them. Germline values: CDR1 LNHDA, CDR2 SQIVND (reference sequence). Written as DNA, the CDR3 is TGTGCCAGCCTAATGGGGGGGCTTGGACCTAACTATGGCTACACCTTC. Translating it yields CASLMGGLGPNYGYTF. Full variable domain (remainder filled in from reference TRBV19 and TRBJ1-2): DGGITQSPKYLFRKEGQNVTLSCEQNLNHDAMYWYRQDPGQGLRLIYYSQIVNDFQKGDIAEGYSVSREKKESFPLTVTSAQKNPTAFYLCASLMGGLGPNYGYTFGSGTRLTVV.

This chain links TRBV7-2 with TRBJ1-1; D ambiguous. Germline CDR1 is SGHTA and CDR2 is FQGNSA. V gave up 5 bases and J gave up 3 bases, with 13 bases separating them. There are 14 residues in the CDR3. DNA of the CDR3: TGTGCCAGCAGCCCCGCGTCTGGGTACACTGAAGCTTTCTTT. Amino acids: CASSPASGYTEAFF.

This clone showed up just a few times. The V call is TRBV19, the J call TRBJ2-6, with 9 nucleotides matching TRBD1. Germline CDR1 LNHDA, CDR2 SQIVND (reference sequence). The J segment lost 0 bases and the V segment lost 6 bases, leaving 12 bases of the junction unmatched. The CDR3 has 19 residues. CDR3 residues: CASSQGTGTGLSGANVLTF. CDR3 coding DNA: TGTGCCAGTAGCCAGGGCACAGGGACAGGGCTCTCTGGGGCCAACGTCCTGACTTTC.

The chain couples TRBV10-1 to TRBJ2-3; D unclear. CDR3 length: 13 amino acids. Deletions cut 3 bases from V and 3 bases from J, with 7 bases between. Germline V gives CDR1 WNHNN, CDR2 SYGVQD (reference sequence). CDR3 loop: CASSDPGTDTQYF. The CDR3 nucleotides are TGCGCCAGCAGTGACCCTGGGACAGATACGCAGTATTTT.

This chain joins TRBV5-1 and TRBJ2-5; weak D call: TRBD1 (5 bases). CDR1 SGHRS and CDR2 YFSETQ come from the germline V gene. The length of the CDR3 is 15 residues. V lost 3 bases and J lost 2, with 14 bases in between. The CDR3 protein is CASSSQVGAQETQYF. CDR3 DNA sequence: TGCGCCAGCAGCTCTCAGGTTGGGGCACAAGAGACCCAGTACTTC.

This chain joins TRBV7-9 and TRBJ1-2; 7 bases align to TRBD1. The CDR3 spans 15 residues. Losses at the gene ends were 5 bases for V and 6 bases for J; bases not matched to a gene: 12. Germline V gives CDR1 SEHNR, CDR2 FQNEAQ (reference sequence). The CDR3 region has the DNA TGTGCCAGCAGCCCTCGACCGGGACAGTATAATGGCTACACCTTC. Amino acids: CASSPRPGQYNGYTF.

The rearrangement joins TRBV7-2 to TRBJ2-4; D remains ambiguous. The CDR3 consists of 15 residues. Germline CDR1 SGHTA, CDR2 FQGNSA. Trimming shortened V by 1 base and J by 4 bases, and 11 bases separated the two germline ends. The CDR3 nucleotides read TGTGCCAGCAGCTTAGATGGCCACCCGAAAAACATTCAGTACTTC. Its protein is CASSLDGHPKNIQYF.